Reported below is one TCR beta chain. The antigen is undetermined. This record comes from a study of monozygotic twins with inflammatory bowel disease. Whole-study results and caveats: Especially with disease activity, IBD patients had fewer clonotypes in common with others than healthy twins did. Healthy co-twins exceeded IBD patients in TCRbeta diversity as measured by inverse Simpson.

Blood samples, whole and unsorted for T cells, yielded the isolated total RNA. TCRdb reanalyzed the 5' RACE reads, giving one entry per CDR3 protein sequence and no DNA. The sample shows about 450,000 distinct CDR3 sequences, and around 2.4% sits with its ten largest clones. The CDR3 runs to 11 residues. Germline values: CDR1 MNHNY, CDR2 SVGAGI (reference sequence). This TCR came from a human donor with ulcerative colitis or Crohn's disease, or a healthy co-twin of an affected twin (not recorded which). V usage is TRBV6-6 and J usage is TRBJ2-7; the D gene TCRdb calls, TRBD1, cannot be checked with no DNA. The specimen was blood. The CDR3 reads CASNWGDEQYF.